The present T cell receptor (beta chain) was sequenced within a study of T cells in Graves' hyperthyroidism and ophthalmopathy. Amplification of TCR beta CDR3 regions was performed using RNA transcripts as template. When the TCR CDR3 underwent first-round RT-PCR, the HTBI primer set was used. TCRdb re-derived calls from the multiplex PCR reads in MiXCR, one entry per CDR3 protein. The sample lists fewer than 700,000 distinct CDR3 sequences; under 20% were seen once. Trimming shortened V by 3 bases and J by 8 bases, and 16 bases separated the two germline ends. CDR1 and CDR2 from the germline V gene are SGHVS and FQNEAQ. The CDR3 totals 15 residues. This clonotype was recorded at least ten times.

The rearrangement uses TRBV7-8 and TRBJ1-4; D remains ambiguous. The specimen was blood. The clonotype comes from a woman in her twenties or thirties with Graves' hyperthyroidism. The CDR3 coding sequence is TGTGCCAGCAGCTTGTACGCCAGGAGCCCAGAAAAACTGTTTTTT. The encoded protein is CASSLYARSPEKLFF.